A selection of T cell receptor beta chains follows, all from one sample in a study of immune cell composition in non-small cell lung cancer. Profiling relied on immunoSEQ multiplex PCR, and the TCRdb table lists in-frame clones only, not all of them. Of around 2,000 clones in the sample, approximately 80% were seen once. Sequencing was carried out using lung tumor tissue. The receptors were gathered from a human donor with non-small cell lung cancer. Both conserved end residues are part of each CDR3. The order of the fields is D gene, J gene, clone size, CDR3 length, V gene, CDR3 protein, CDR3 DNA. The D gene is left open where the match is weak. A clone size is listed for some rows: how often the clone was seen (once, few, many), or a class if it is expanded.

D gene: TRBD1; J gene: TRBJ2-2; clone size: few; CDR3 length: 15; V gene: TRBV19; CDR3 protein: CASSPPRQGTGELFF; CDR3 DNA: TGTGCCAGTAGTCCGCCTAGACAGGGGACCGGGGAGCTGTTTTTT
D gene: NA; J gene: TRBJ1-5; clone size: NA; CDR3 length: 13; V gene: TRBV5-1; CDR3 protein: CASSLTGNQPQHF; CDR3 DNA: TGCGCCAGCAGCTTGACGGGGAATCAGCCCCAGCATTTT
D gene: NA; J gene: TRBJ2-1; clone size: NA; CDR3 length: 15; V gene: TRBV4-2; CDR3 protein: CASSQDRQGGNEQFF; CDR3 DNA: TGTGCCAGCAGCCAAGATCGGCAGGGGGGCAATGAGCAGTTCTTC
D gene: TRBD1; J gene: TRBJ1-1; clone size: NA; CDR3 length: 13; V gene: TRBV30; CDR3 protein: CAWSVRDRSEAFF; CDR3 DNA: TGTGCCTGGAGTGTACGGGACAGATCTGAAGCTTTCTTT
D gene: NA; J gene: TRBJ2-2; clone size: NA; CDR3 length: 14; V gene: TRBV5-1; CDR3 protein: CASSIRDTTGELFF; CDR3 DNA: TGCGCCAGCAGCATCCGGGACACCACCGGGGAGCTGTTTTTT
D gene: TRBD1; J gene: TRBJ1-1; clone size: NA; CDR3 length: 15; V gene: TRBV28; CDR3 protein: CASRELTGGGTEAFF; CDR3 DNA: TGTGCCAGCAGGGAATTGACAGGGGGGGGAACTGAAGCTTTCTTT
D gene: NA; J gene: TRBJ2-1; clone size: NA; CDR3 length: 13; V gene: TRBV18; CDR3 protein: CASSPRQYNEQFF; CDR3 DNA: TGTGCCAGCTCACCACGACAGTACAATGAGCAGTTCTTC
D gene: TRBD2; J gene: TRBJ2-2; clone size: NA; CDR3 length: 15; V gene: TRBV6-1; CDR3 protein: CASRGTSGGIGELFF; CDR3 DNA: TGTGCCAGCAGAGGGACTAGCGGGGGTATCGGGGAGCTGTTTTTT
D gene: TRBD1; J gene: TRBJ1-4; clone size: NA; CDR3 length: 14; V gene: TRBV28; CDR3 protein: CASSPTGGIEKLFF; CDR3 DNA: TGTGCCAGCAGTCCGACAGGGGGTATTGAAAAACTGTTTTTT
D gene: NA; J gene: TRBJ2-3; clone size: NA; CDR3 length: 16; V gene: TRBV4-2; CDR3 protein: CASSPTGAAHADTQYF; CDR3 DNA: TGTGCCAGCAGCCCTACGGGGGCCGCGCACGCAGATACGCAGTATTTT
D gene: TRBD1; J gene: TRBJ2-5; clone size: few; CDR3 length: 13; V gene: TRBV10-3; CDR3 protein: CAISGQGEETQYF; CDR3 DNA: TGTGCCATCAGTGGACAGGGGGAGGAGACCCAGTACTTC
D gene: TRBD2; J gene: TRBJ2-7; clone size: NA; CDR3 length: 15; V gene: TRBV18; CDR3 protein: CASSNLGLASYEQYF; CDR3 DNA: TGTGCCAGCTCAAACCTTGGACTAGCCTCCTACGAGCAGTACTTC
D gene: NA; J gene: TRBJ1-5; clone size: NA; CDR3 length: 14; V gene: TRBV2; CDR3 protein: CASSGSISNQPQHF; CDR3 DNA: TGTGCCAGCAGTGGTTCCATTAGCAATCAGCCCCAGCATTTT
D gene: NA; J gene: TRBJ1-5; clone size: NA; CDR3 length: 15; V gene: TRBV27; CDR3 protein: CASSSQGSSNQPQHF; CDR3 DNA: TGTGCCAGCAGTTCACAGGGTTCAAGCAATCAGCCCCAGCATTTT
D gene: TRBD2; J gene: TRBJ2-2; clone size: NA; CDR3 length: 14; V gene: TRBV4-3; CDR3 protein: CAGRLAMNTGELFF; CDR3 DNA: TGCGCCGGACGACTAGCGATGAACACCGGGGAGCTGTTTTTT
D gene: TRBD2; J gene: TRBJ2-1; clone size: NA; CDR3 length: 15; V gene: TRBV6-6; CDR3 protein: CASSYYPSGSYEQFF; CDR3 DNA: TGTGCCAGCAGTTATTATCCTAGCGGGAGCTATGAGCAGTTCTTC
D gene: TRBD1; J gene: TRBJ1-1; clone size: NA; CDR3 length: 14; V gene: TRBV11-3; CDR3 protein: CASSSRDRNTEAFF; CDR3 DNA: TGTGCCAGCAGCTCCAGGGACAGGAACACTGAAGCTTTCTTT
D gene: NA; J gene: TRBJ2-2; clone size: NA; CDR3 length: 15; V gene: TRBV5-4; CDR3 protein: CASSLVGQNTGELFF; CDR3 DNA: TGTGCCAGCAGCTTGGTAGGACAGAACACCGGGGAGCTGTTTTTT
D gene: NA; J gene: TRBJ2-7; clone size: NA; CDR3 length: 11; V gene: TRBV19; CDR3 protein: CASRGPYEQYF; CDR3 DNA: TGTGCCAGCAGGGGCCCCTACGAGCAGTACTTC
D gene: TRBD2; J gene: TRBJ2-2; clone size: NA; CDR3 length: 17; V gene: TRBV4-3; CDR3 protein: CASSLKSTSGSTGELFF; CDR3 DNA: TGCGCCAGCAGCCTGAAGTCGACTAGCGGGTCTACCGGGGAGCTGTTTTTT
D gene: NA; J gene: TRBJ2-7; clone size: NA; CDR3 length: 14; V gene: TRBV6-5; CDR3 protein: CASSPAPTGYEQYF; CDR3 DNA: TGTGCCAGCAGCCCCGCCCCTACGGGCTACGAGCAGTACTTC
D gene: TRBD2; J gene: TRBJ2-3; clone size: NA; CDR3 length: 14; V gene: TRBV6-5; CDR3 protein: CASRLAGGAGAQYF; CDR3 DNA: TGTGCCAGCAGGCTAGCGGGGGGGGCCGGCGCGCAGTATTTT
D gene: TRBD2; J gene: TRBJ2-3; clone size: NA; CDR3 length: 15; V gene: TRBV10-3; CDR3 protein: CATVRGLAGTDTQYF; CDR3 DNA: TGTGCCACCGTACGCGGGCTAGCGGGCACAGATACGCAGTATTTT
D gene: NA; J gene: TRBJ2-2; clone size: NA; CDR3 length: 14; V gene: TRBV6-6; CDR3 protein: CASSLGGGIVELFF; CDR3 DNA: TGTGCCAGCAGTTTGGGCGGAGGAATCGTGGAGCTGTTTTTT
D gene: NA; J gene: TRBJ2-1; clone size: NA; CDR3 length: 14; V gene: TRBV5-5; CDR3 protein: CASSSRDLYNEQFF; CDR3 DNA: TGTGCCAGCAGCTCCCGGGACCTATACAATGAGCAGTTCTTC
D gene: NA; J gene: TRBJ2-1; clone size: NA; CDR3 length: 14; V gene: TRBV30; CDR3 protein: CASSGSISYNEQFF; CDR3 DNA: TGTGCCTCTTCGGGGTCAATCTCCTACAATGAGCAGTTCTTC
D gene: NA; J gene: TRBJ1-3; clone size: NA; CDR3 length: 17; V gene: TRBV1; CDR3 protein: CTSSSNQLLTFGNTIYF; CDR3 DNA: TGCACCAGCAGCTCTAACCAATTATTGACTTTTGGAAACACCATATATTTT
D gene: TRBD1; J gene: TRBJ1-2; clone size: NA; CDR3 length: 14; V gene: TRBV7-8; CDR3 protein: CASSPTGSFDGYTF; CDR3 DNA: TGTGCCAGCAGCCCGACAGGGTCGTTCGATGGCTACACCTTC
D gene: NA; J gene: TRBJ1-5; clone size: NA; CDR3 length: 14; V gene: TRBV7-8; CDR3 protein: CASSWRGRYQPQHF; CDR3 DNA: TGTGCCAGCAGCTGGAGAGGGAGATATCAGCCCCAGCATTTT
D gene: TRBD2; J gene: TRBJ2-1; clone size: NA; CDR3 length: 17; V gene: TRBV5-1; CDR3 protein: CASSIGLAGGAYNEQFF; CDR3 DNA: TGCGCCAGCAGCATAGGACTAGCGGGAGGCGCGTACAATGAGCAGTTCTTC
D gene: NA; J gene: TRBJ2-3; clone size: NA; CDR3 length: 15; V gene: TRBV4-3; CDR3 protein: CASSQVGGITDTQYF; CDR3 DNA: TGCGCCAGCAGCCAAGTGGGCGGGATCACAGATACGCAGTATTTT
D gene: NA; J gene: TRBJ2-5; clone size: NA; CDR3 length: 16; V gene: TRBV4-2; CDR3 protein: CASSQDWVAVNLVQYF; CDR3 DNA: TGTGCCAGCAGCCAAGATTGGGTAGCGGTGAATTTGGTCCAGTACTTC
D gene: NA; J gene: TRBJ2-1; clone size: NA; CDR3 length: 10; V gene: TRBV28; CDR3 protein: CASSSNEQFF; CDR3 DNA: TGTGCCAGCAGTTCCAATGAGCAGTTCTTC